These 11 T cell receptor beta chains were all obtained from the same sample, sequenced in a study of OX40 agonist ivuxolimab in advanced cancers. Sequencing used immunoSEQ multiplex PCR; TCRdb keeps in-frame clones, though not all of them. The table records some 63,000 clones, almost 95% of them present only once. The sequencing here drew on CD4+ or CD8+ T cells sorted from blood, taken in a trial of the OX40 agonist ivuxolimab. These receptor sequences come from an adult with an advanced solid tumor such as melanoma, head and neck, liver or kidney cancer.

Only one count was recorded for this clone. The genes are TRBV7-9 and TRBJ2-5; D is perhaps TRBD2 (5 bases). V dropped 3 bases and J dropped 1 base, with 9 bases sitting between them. Germline CDR1 and CDR2: SEHNR and FQNEAQ (reference sequence). The CDR3 contains 14 residues. CDR3 sequence reads: CASSFSETQETQYF. The CDR3 nucleotides read TGTGCCAGCAGCTTTAGCGAGACCCAAGAGACCCAGTACTTC.

The V call is TRBV11-1, the J call TRBJ2-5; 7 nucleotides line up with TRBD1. The V gene end was trimmed by 2 bases and the J gene end by 3 bases; junction bases not matched to a gene: 12. CDR3 length: 17 residues. Germline V gene data show CDR1 as SGHAT and CDR2 as FQDESV (reference sequence). CDR3 bases: TGTGCCAGCAGCTTATTTCGGGTTTCAGGGGGAAAAGAGACCCAGTACTTC. This sequence encodes CASSLFRVSGGKETQYF.

This chain joins TRBV13 and TRBJ2-1, with unresolved D. V dropped 1 base and J dropped 6 bases, with 10 bases sitting between them. The germline V gene encodes CDR1 PRHDT and CDR2 FYEKMQ (reference sequence). This CDR3 contains 14 residues. CDR3 sequence: CASSLVVLGNEQFF. The CDR3 DNA is TGTGCCAGCAGCTTAGTAGTACTCGGCAATGAGCAGTTCTTC.

The CDR3 spells CSYRGWGDEQYF. For the CDR3, the DNA is TGCAGCTACAGGGGATGGGGGGACGAGCAGTACTTC. The chain carries TRBV29-1 and TRBJ2-7; a weak D match, TRBD1 (7 bases). Germline V gene data show CDR1 as SQVTM and CDR2 as ANQGSEA. The CDR3 spans 12 residues. Trimming stripped 8 bases from V and 5 bases from J, with 16 bases between.

CDR3 in amino acids: CASSYWRLADEQFF. The CDR3 bases are TGTGCCAGCAGCTATTGGAGACTAGCGGATGAGCAGTTCTTC. The V call is TRBV7-9, the J call TRBJ2-1; TRBD2 matches at 9 bases. This CDR3 has 14 amino acids. Unmatched junction bases numbered 6, after V lost 4 bases and J lost 8 bases. Germline V gives CDR1 SEHNR, CDR2 FQNEAQ (reference sequence).

This clone was recorded only once. The chain is built from TRBV15 and TRBJ2-1, with TRBD2 matching over 11 bases. The V gene's germline CDR1 is LNHNV and CDR2 YYDKDF (reference sequence). The CDR3 spans 14 residues. With V trimmed by 5 bases and J by 6 bases, 3 bases remained unmatched. The CDR3 spells CATSPGTSGNEQFF. CDR3 coding DNA: TGTGCCACCAGCCCAGGGACTAGCGGCAATGAGCAGTTCTTC.

The J gene is TRBJ2-1, the V gene TRBV5-6, with D perhaps TRBD2 (6 bases). In germline, CDR1 is SGHDT, CDR2 YYEEEE. This CDR3 comprises 18 residues. Deletions cut 0 bases from V and 1 base from J, with 17 bases between. The CDR3 reads CASSLEGRDRFSYNEQFF. For the CDR3, the DNA is TGTGCCAGCAGCTTGGAGGGGCGGGACCGTTTTTCCTACAATGAGCAGTTCTTC.

This chain uses TRBV21-1 with TRBJ2-7; the DNA was not compared with TRBD2, the D call given in the table. TRBV21-1 is deemed a pseudogene. This CDR3 has 14 residues. CDR3 sequence (DNA): TGTGCCAGCAGCAACCGGGCTAGCGTCTACGAGCAGTACTTC. This gives the protein CASSNRASVYEQYF.

To note about this clone: This CDR3 is also generated by other DNA sequences in the sample. The chain combines TRBV5-4 with TRBJ1-1; possibly TRBD1 for D (6 bases). The CDR3 is 12 amino acids. Germline V gives CDR1 SGHNT, CDR2 YYREEE (reference sequence). Trimming removed 1 base from V and 5 bases from J, with 6 bases in between. The CDR3 DNA reads as TGTGCCAGCAGCTTGAGGGGGACTGAAGCTTTCTTT. Protein sequence: CASSLRGTEAFF. The entire variable domain, with the rest obtained from reference TRBV5-4 and TRBJ1-1, is as follows: ETGVTQSPTHLIKTRGQQVTLRCSSQSGHNTVSWYQQALGQGPQFIFQYYREEENGRGNFPPRFSGLQFPNYSSELNVNALELDDSALYLCASSLRGTEAFFGQGTRLTVV.

The chain links TRBV11-3 to TRBJ2-7; D unresolved. V was clipped by 5 bases and J by 7 bases, with 15 bases between them. Germline CDR1 and CDR2: SGHNT and YENEEA. CDR3 length: 13 amino acids. DNA for the CDR3: TGTGCCAGCAGCAAAGATTGGGTTGGGGAGCAGTACTTC. Its translation is CASSKDWVGEQYF.

V gene TRBV18 combines with J gene TRBJ2-7; D is undetermined. Germline lookup yields CDR1 KGHSH and CDR2 LQKENI. The CDR3 spans 12 residues. Between the trimmed V and J ends, which lost 1 base and 6 bases, there was a span of 7 bases. CDR3 residues: CASSPQKAEQYF. In nucleotides, the CDR3 is TGTGCCAGCTCACCACAGAAGGCCGAGCAGTACTTC.